This TCR beta chain appears in the sequencing data of a study of blood T cell repertoires in COVID-19. Looking at the study overall: Sample material is recorded as cDNA or gDNA derived from T cells, B-cell-depleted T cells, or PBMCs.

Original processing methods: Scientists estimated how many nucleated cells there were by amplifying reference gene primers. The assay was immunoSEQ multiplex PCR, and TCRdb's table has in-frame clones only and misses some. From that table come the V and J calls and clone size; the DNA was used to work out D and trimming. The sample consists of around 88,000 clones, approximately 81% of them appearing once. The V segment lost 10 bases and the J segment 1 base; nucleotides outside the gene matches: 12. The CDR3 loop spans 15 amino acids. Germline CDR1 MDHEN, CDR2 SYDVKM. This clone has only one observation.

What was sequenced was peripheral blood. The chain employs TRBV28 and TRBJ1-1; TRBD1 agrees at 7 bases. The sequence was collected from a woman older than 75 with acute or convalescent COVID-19. The CDR3 nucleotides read TGTGCCACAAGAGGGCGGGACAGCCCGAACACTGAAGCTTTCTTT. Translation gives CATRGRDSPNTEAFF.